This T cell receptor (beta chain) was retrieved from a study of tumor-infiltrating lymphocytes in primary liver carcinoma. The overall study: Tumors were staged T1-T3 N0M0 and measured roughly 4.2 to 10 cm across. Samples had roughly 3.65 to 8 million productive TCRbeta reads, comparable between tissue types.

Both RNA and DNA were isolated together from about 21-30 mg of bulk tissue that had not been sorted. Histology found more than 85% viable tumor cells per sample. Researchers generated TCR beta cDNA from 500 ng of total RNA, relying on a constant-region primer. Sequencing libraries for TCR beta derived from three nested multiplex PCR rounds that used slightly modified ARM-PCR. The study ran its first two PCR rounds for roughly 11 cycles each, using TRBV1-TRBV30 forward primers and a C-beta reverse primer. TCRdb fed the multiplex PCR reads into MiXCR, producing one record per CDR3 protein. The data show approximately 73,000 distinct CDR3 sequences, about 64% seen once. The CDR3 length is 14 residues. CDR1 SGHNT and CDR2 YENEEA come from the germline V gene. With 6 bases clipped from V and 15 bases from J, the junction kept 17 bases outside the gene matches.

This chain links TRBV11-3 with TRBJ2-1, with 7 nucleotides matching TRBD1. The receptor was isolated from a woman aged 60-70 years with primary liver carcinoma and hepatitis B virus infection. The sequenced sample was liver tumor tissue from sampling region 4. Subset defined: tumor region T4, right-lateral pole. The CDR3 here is CASSLTGAYNEWFF. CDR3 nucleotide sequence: TGTGCCAGCAGTTTAACAGGGGCCTACAATGAGTGGTTCTTC. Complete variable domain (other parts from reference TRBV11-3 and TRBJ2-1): EAGVVQSPRYKIIEKKQPVAFWCNPISGHNTLYWYLQNLGQGPELLIRYENEEAVDDSQLPKDRFSAERLKGVDSTLKIQPAELGDSAVYLCASSLTGAYNEWFFGPGTRLTVL.